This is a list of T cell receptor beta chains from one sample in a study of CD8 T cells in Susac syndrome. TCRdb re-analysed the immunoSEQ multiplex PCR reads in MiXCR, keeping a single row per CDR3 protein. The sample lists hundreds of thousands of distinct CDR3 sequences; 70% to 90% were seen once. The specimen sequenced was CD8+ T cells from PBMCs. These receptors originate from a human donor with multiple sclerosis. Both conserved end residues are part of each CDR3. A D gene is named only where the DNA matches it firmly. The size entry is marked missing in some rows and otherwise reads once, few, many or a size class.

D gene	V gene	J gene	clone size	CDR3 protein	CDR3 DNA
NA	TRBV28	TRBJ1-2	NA	CASSLDTNYGYTF	TGTGCCAGCAGTTTGGATACTAACTATGGCTACACCTTC
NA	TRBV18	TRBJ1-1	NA	CASSRRFNTEAFF	TGTGCCAGCTCACGCCGATTCAACACTGAAGCTTTCTTT
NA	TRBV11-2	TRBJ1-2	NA	CASSLVFREKGGYTF	TGTGCCAGCAGCTTAGTCTTCAGGGAGAAAGGGGGCTACACCTTC
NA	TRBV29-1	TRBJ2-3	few	CSVPGPYTDTQYF	TGCAGCGTTCCGGGGCCCTACACAGATACGCAGTATTTT
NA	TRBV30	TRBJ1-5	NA	CAWSPTGPGWPQHF	TGTGCCTGGAGCCCAACGGGACCTGGGTGGCCCCAGCATTTT
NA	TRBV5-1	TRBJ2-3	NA	CASSLAVPASTDTQYF	TGCGCCAGCAGCTTGGCCGTGCCCGCGAGCACAGATACGCAGTATTTT
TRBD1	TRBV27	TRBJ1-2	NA	CASSSMGQGHYGYTF	TGTGCCAGCAGTTCCATGGGACAGGGGCACTATGGCTACACCTTC
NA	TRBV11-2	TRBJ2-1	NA	CASSLGVGSGHEQFF	TGTGCCAGCAGCTTGGGCGTAGGGTCGGGTCATGAGCAGTTCTTC
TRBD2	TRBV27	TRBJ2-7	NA	CASRGLAAPSYEQYF	TGTGCCAGCAGGGGACTAGCGGCACCTTCCTACGAGCAGTACTTC
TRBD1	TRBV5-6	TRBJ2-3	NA	CASSFPQTGVSTDTQYF	TGTGCCAGCAGCTTTCCGCAAACAGGGGTTAGCACAGATACGCAGTATTTT
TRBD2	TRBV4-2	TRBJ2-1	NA	CASSQDQRGLFDEQFF	TGTGCCAGCAGCCAAGATCAGCGGGGCCTTTTCGATGAGCAGTTCTTC
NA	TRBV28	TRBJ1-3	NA	CASSVPTGSSGNTIYF	TGTGCCAGCAGTGTCCCCACAGGGAGCTCTGGAAACACCATATATTTT
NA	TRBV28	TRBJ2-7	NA	CASSLPPRSGVYEQYF	TGTGCCAGCAGTTTGCCCCCTCGGAGCGGAGTCTACGAGCAGTACTTC
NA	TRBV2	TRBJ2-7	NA	CASTFIQGVGEQYF	TGTGCCAGCACATTTATACAGGGCGTAGGAGAGCAGTACTTC
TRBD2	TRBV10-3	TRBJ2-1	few	CAISESSSGHNEQFF	TGTGCCATCAGTGAGTCATCTAGCGGCCACAATGAGCAGTTCTTC
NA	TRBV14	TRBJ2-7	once	CASSHGHSYEQYF	TGTGCCAGCAGCCACGGGCACTCCTACGAGCAGTACTTC
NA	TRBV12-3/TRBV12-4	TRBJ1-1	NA	CASKTRVRDTEAFF	TGTGCCAGCAAGACCAGGGTCAGGGACACTGAAGCTTTCTTT
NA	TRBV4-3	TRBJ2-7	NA	CASSPRTENPYEQYF	TGCGCCAGCAGCCCCAGGACGGAGAACCCCTACGAGCAGTACTTC
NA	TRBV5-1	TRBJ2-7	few	CASSLGSKLGEQYF	TGCGCCAGCAGCTTGGGATCGAAACTGGGGGAGCAGTACTTC
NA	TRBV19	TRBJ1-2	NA	CASSIGVRGPGYTF	TGTGCCAGTAGTATAGGAGTTCGAGGGCCTGGCTACACCTTC
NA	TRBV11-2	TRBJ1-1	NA	CASRLGWGKDTEAFF	TGTGCCAGCAGACTAGGGTGGGGGAAAGACACTGAAGCTTTCTTT
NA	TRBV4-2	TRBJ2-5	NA	CASSQVRQEQETQYF	TGTGCCAGCAGCCAAGTCAGACAGGAACAAGAGACCCAGTACTTC
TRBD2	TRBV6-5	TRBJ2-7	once	CASSYSWLAESSYEQYF	TGTGCCAGCAGTTACAGCTGGCTAGCGGAGAGCTCCTACGAGCAGTACTTC
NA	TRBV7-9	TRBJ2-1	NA	CASRSSGVLEQFF	TGTGCCAGCCGCAGCTCGGGGGTTTTGGAGCAGTTCTTC
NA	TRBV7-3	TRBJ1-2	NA	CASSRPYRDRPYGYTF	TGTGCCAGCAGCCGGCCCTACAGGGATCGACCTTATGGCTACACCTTC
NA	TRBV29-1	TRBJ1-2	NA	CSVEGTRYGYTF	TGCAGCGTTGAGGGGACAAGATATGGCTACACCTTC
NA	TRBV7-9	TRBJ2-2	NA	CASSLGNGELFF	TGTGCCAGCAGTTTAGGCAACGGGGAGCTGTTTTTT
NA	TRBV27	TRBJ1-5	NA	CASSLTGIQPQHF	TGTGCCAGCAGTTTAACAGGGATTCAGCCCCAGCATTTT
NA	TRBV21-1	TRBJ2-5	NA	CASRPGLEETQYF	TGTGCCAGCAGACCCGGACTAGAAGAGACCCAGTACTTC
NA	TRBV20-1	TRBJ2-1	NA	CSAGQPSRGRANEQFF	TGCAGTGCTGGACAACCCTCTAGGGGGAGGGCGAATGAGCAGTTCTTC
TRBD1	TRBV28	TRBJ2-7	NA	CASSLAGTGVYEQYF	TGTGCCAGCAGTTTAGCCGGGACAGGAGTCTACGAGCAGTACTTC